This T cell receptor beta chain was found in a study of cytomegalovirus exposure and HLA in healthy donors. Turning to the study itself: From HLA-typed donors, an early data release held 70 million to 95 million unique TCRs. Overall study findings and caveats: TCR beta V segments were, for the most part, productive about 87% or about 30% of the time in an earlier analysis.

The PCR made use of 60 Vbeta and 13 Jbeta primers. The assay was immunoSEQ multiplex PCR, and TCRdb's table has in-frame clones only and misses some. The table shows about 190,000 clones, with roughly four fifths occurring only once. This clone was recorded only once. The target antigen is unknown. Everyone who donated was a healthy bone marrow donor. Per the germline V gene, CDR1 is LNHNV and CDR2 is YYDKDF (reference sequence). The CDR3 totals 15 residues. The trim removed 1 base at V and 1 base at J, leaving 1 base unmatched. The gene calls are TRBV15 and TRBJ2-7; 10 bases line up with TRBD1. Sequences were obtained from PBMCs. The sequence came from a woman in her twenties or thirties in good health and CMV-seropositive. The CDR3 coding sequence is TGTGCCACCAGCAGAGGGACAGGGGGTTCCTACGAGCAGTACTTC. Amino acid sequence: CATSRGTGGSYEQYF.